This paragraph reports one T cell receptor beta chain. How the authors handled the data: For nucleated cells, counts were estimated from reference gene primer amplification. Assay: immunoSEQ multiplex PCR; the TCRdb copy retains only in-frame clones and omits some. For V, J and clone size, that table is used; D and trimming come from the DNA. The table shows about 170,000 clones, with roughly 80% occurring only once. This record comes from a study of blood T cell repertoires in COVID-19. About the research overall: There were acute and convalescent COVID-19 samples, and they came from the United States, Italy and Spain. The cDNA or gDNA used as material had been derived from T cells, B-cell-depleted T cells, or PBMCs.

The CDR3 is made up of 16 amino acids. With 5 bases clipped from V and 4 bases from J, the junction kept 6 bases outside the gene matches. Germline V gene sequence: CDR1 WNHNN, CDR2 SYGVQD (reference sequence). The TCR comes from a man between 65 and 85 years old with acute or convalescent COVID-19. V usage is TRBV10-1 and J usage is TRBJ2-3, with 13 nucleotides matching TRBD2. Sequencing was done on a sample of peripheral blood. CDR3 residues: CASSRTSGGSSDTQYF. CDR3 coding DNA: TGCGCCAGCAGTCGGACTAGCGGGGGAAGCTCAGATACGCAGTATTTT.